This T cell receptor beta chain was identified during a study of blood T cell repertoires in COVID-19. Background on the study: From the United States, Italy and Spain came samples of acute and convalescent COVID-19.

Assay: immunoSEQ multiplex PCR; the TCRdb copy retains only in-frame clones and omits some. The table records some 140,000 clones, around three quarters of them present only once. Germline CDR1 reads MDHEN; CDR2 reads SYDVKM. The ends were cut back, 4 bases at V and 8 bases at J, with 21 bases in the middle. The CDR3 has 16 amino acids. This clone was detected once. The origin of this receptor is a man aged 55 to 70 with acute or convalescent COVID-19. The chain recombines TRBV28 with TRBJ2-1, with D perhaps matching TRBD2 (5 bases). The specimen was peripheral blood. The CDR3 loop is CASSSPPSIDGDEQFF. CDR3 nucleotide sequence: TGTGCCAGCAGTTCTCCCCCTAGCATAGATGGGGATGAGCAGTTCTTC.